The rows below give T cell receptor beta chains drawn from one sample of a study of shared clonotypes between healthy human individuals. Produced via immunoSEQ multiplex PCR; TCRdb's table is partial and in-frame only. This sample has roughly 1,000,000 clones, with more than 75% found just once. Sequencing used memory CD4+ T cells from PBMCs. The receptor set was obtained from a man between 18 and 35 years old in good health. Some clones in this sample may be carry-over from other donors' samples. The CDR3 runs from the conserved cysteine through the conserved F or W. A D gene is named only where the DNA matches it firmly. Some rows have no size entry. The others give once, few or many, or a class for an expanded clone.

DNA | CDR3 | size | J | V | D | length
TGTGCCAGCTCACCACAACTAGCGGGAGGGCGCGCCTTGGATACGCAGTATTTT | CASSPQLAGGRALDTQYF | . | TRBJ2-3 | TRBV18 | TRBD2 | 18
TGTGCCACCAGCAGAGATCCGGGACGGGGCTACGAGCAGTACTTC | CATSRDPGRGYEQYF | . | TRBJ2-7 | TRBV15 | . | 15
TGTGCCAGTAGTATAGGGCGCCCGAACACTGAAGCTTTCTTT | CASSIGRPNTEAFF | . | TRBJ1-1 | TRBV19 | . | 14
TGCGCCAGCAGTGGGACAGCTAGAGCCACAGATACGCAGTATTTT | CASSGTARATDTQYF | few | TRBJ2-3 | TRBV4-1 | TRBD1 | 15
TGTGCCAGCAGCCCCGACAGGGGTTATCAGCCCCAGCATTTT | CASSPDRGYQPQHF | . | TRBJ1-5 | TRBV28 | TRBD1 | 14
TGTGCCATCAGTGAGTCGACGGGGGGCTCTGAAGCTTTCTTT | CAISESTGGSEAFF | . | TRBJ1-1 | TRBV10-3 | . | 14
TGTGCCTGGAACCAGGGACAGGGTGGAGGTGAAAAACTGTTTTTT | CAWNQGQGGGEKLFF | . | TRBJ1-4 | TRBV30 | TRBD1 | 15
TGCGCCAGCAGCAGACAGGGGGAGACTCGCTACGAGCAGTACTTC | CASSRQGETRYEQYF | . | TRBJ2-7 | TRBV5-1 | TRBD1 | 15
TGTGCCAGCAGCTTGGCGGGGGGAAGCGAGCAGTACTTC | CASSLAGGSEQYF | . | TRBJ2-7 | TRBV7-9 | TRBD2 | 13
TGTGCCAGCAGCCGTACAGGGGGCGCAGGTGGCTACACCTTC | CASSRTGGAGGYTF | few | TRBJ1-2 | TRBV13 | TRBD1 | 14
TGTGCCAGCTCACCACAAGCGGGAGTCCCCAATGAGCAGTTCTTC | CASSPQAGVPNEQFF | few | TRBJ2-1 | TRBV18 | TRBD2 | 15
TGTGCCAGCATTCCCGACAGGCGAAGGGACGAGCAGTACTTC | CASIPDRRRDEQYF | . | TRBJ2-7 | TRBV9 | . | 14
TGTGCCAGCAGCCAAGGGTGGGGCAGGGGCGCCACCGGGGAGCTGTTTTTT | CASSQGWGRGATGELFF | . | TRBJ2-2 | TRBV4-2 | . | 17
TGTGCCAGTAGTAACAGGGAGGATGGCTACACCTTC | CASSNREDGYTF | many | TRBJ1-2 | TRBV19 | . | 12
TGTGCCAGTAGTCCCGGACAGGGAACCTCCAATCAGCCCCAGCATTTT | CASSPGQGTSNQPQHF | . | TRBJ1-5 | TRBV19 | TRBD1 | 16
TGTGCCAGCAGCTTAGGGGGACACCGCGACTACGAGCAGTACTTC | CASSLGGHRDYEQYF | . | TRBJ2-7 | TRBV11-1 | . | 15
TGTGCCAGCAGCCCGCAGGGTGTTCCCTCCTACGAGCAGTACTTC | CASSPQGVPSYEQYF | . | TRBJ2-7 | TRBV9 | . | 15
TGTGCCAGCAGTCGGACTAGCGGGAGTTACAATGAGCAGTTCTTC | CASSRTSGSYNEQFF | . | TRBJ2-1 | TRBV2 | TRBD2 | 15
TGCAGCGTCCAACGGGGCGCCACCAACTTTAACAATGAGCAGTTCTTC | CSVQRGATNFNNEQFF | . | TRBJ2-1 | TRBV29-1 | . | 16
TGTGCCAGCAGCCAATTATTTGGCAGGGGCTCCTACGAGCAGTACTTC | CASSQLFGRGSYEQYF | . | TRBJ2-7 | TRBV14 | . | 16
TGTGCCAGCAGCTTAGCACGGAGGGGCTACACCTTC | CASSLARRGYTF | . | TRBJ1-2 | TRBV11-2 | . | 12
TGTGCCAGCAGTTCCAGCACACGTAGCACAGATACGCAGTATTTT | CASSSSTRSTDTQYF | . | TRBJ2-3 | TRBV28 | . | 15
TGTGCCAGCAGCTTGGCCCGGCTAGCGGGAGCCGATGAGCAGTTCTTC | CASSLARLAGADEQFF | . | TRBJ2-1 | TRBV5-4 | TRBD2 | 16
TGTGCCAGCAGCCAGGGACAGTGGTTCGGGGAGCTGTTTTTT | CASSQGQWFGELFF | . | TRBJ2-2 | TRBV14 | TRBD1 | 14
TGTGCCAGCAGCCAATCTCTCCTGCGGGACAGGGGGGTCGAGCAGTACTTC | CASSQSLLRDRGVEQYF | . | TRBJ2-7 | TRBV14 | TRBD1 | 17
TGTGCCAGCAGTCCCGCCGGCGAAGAGACCCAGTACTTC | CASSPAGEETQYF | . | TRBJ2-5 | TRBV7-2 | . | 13
TGCGCCAGCAGCCAAGATCTGGGGACTAGCGGGAGCGAGCAGTACTTC | CASSQDLGTSGSEQYF | . | TRBJ2-7 | TRBV4-1 | TRBD2 | 16
TGTGCCAGCAGCTTGCTGGGGGGCGGAAACACCATATATTTT | CASSLLGGGNTIYF | . | TRBJ1-3 | TRBV5-5 | . | 14
TGTGCCAGCAGCTTAACCCGACAGAGCTCCTACGAGCAGTACTTC | CASSLTRQSSYEQYF | . | TRBJ2-7 | TRBV7-8 | . | 15
TGTGCCAGCAGCCCTCAACTAGCGGCCTACAATGAGCAGTTCTTC | CASSPQLAAYNEQFF | . | TRBJ2-1 | TRBV9 | TRBD2 | 15
TGTGCCAGCAGTAAGCCACCTCATATCCCCCCGGAGACCCAGTACTTC | CASSKPPHIPPETQYF | many | TRBJ2-5 | TRBV6-6 | . | 16
TGTGCCAGCAGCCCCCGGGGGTCGAGGTCGAACACTGAAGCTTTCTTT | CASSPRGSRSNTEAFF | . | TRBJ1-1 | TRBV28 | . | 16
TGTGCCAGCAGGAGAGGAACGGATTTTGAAAAACTGTTTTTT | CASRRGTDFEKLFF | . | TRBJ1-4 | TRBV5-8 | . | 14
TGTGCCAGCAGTTTACCGACAGGTCCAGCTTTCTTT | CASSLPTGPAFF | . | TRBJ1-1 | TRBV28 | . | 12
TGTGCCAGCAGCCGCCCCCTTTACGAGCAGTACTTC | CASSRPLYEQYF | . | TRBJ2-7 | TRBV11-2 | . | 12